The clone carrying this T cell receptor (beta chain) was detected only a few times. Its antigen is not identified. Authors' processing steps: Researchers built a distant-metastasis classifier for papillary thyroid cancer that drew on CDR3 differences across clinicopathological groups. TCRdb used MiXCR to call clones anew from the PCR reads. It is TCRdb's table, rather than the study itself, that gives the V and J calls and clone size. Seen here are about 15,000 clones, approximately 25% observed once, and the top ten hold roughly 9.8%. These data belong to a study of metastatic and nonmetastatic thyroid tumors. About the study: From malignant and benign thyroid patients, repertoires in blood and in tumor or nodule tissue were compared.

Study-wide findings and caveats: Reported TCR beta diversity, measured in blood and tumor, was significantly higher for malignant thyroid tumors than for benign nodules.

The CDR3 consists of 14 residues. Trimming stripped 6 bases from V and 1 base from J, with 12 bases between. CDR1 and CDR2 from the germline V gene are MNHNS and SASEGT. Every patient underwent thyroid surgery untreated. The receptor was derived from a female donor with papillary thyroid cancer or a benign thyroid nodule (not recorded which). Some clones in this sample may be carry-over from other donors' samples. The chain uses TRBV6-1 and TRBJ1-2; weak D call: TRBD1 (5 bases). The material sequenced was tumor tissue. CDR3 loop: CASSATTVNYGYTF. CDR3 nucleotides: TGTGCCAGCAGCGCAACGACAGTTAACTATGGCTACACCTTC.